Listed below are T cell receptor beta chains from one sample, sequenced in a study of glioma-infiltrating T cells. TCRdb used MiXCR to reprocess the multiplex PCR reads, holding one entry per CDR3 protein. This table holds some 180,000 distinct CDR3 sequences, roughly a third found once. Sequencing used glioma tissue, nonneoplastic brain tissue, or PBMCs (not recorded which). The origin of the receptors is a human donor with low-grade glioma or glioblastoma, undergoing nonglioma brain surgery, or in good health (not recorded which). Each CDR3 is given with its conserved first and last residue. The order of the fields is V gene, D gene, J gene, clone size, CDR3 protein, CDR3 DNA. A D gene is named only where the DNA matches it firmly. Where a row states a size, it is once, few, many or the class of an expanded clone; other rows omit it.

TRBV7-8	TRBD1	TRBJ2-1	few	CASSLATGAVNEQFF	TGTGCCAGCAGCTTAGCGACAGGGGCGGTTAATGAGCAGTTCTTC
TRBV3-1	TRBD1	TRBJ1-5	-	CASSQDQGQGNQPQHF	TGTGCCAGCAGCCAAGATCAGGGACAGGGCAATCAGCCCCAGCATTTT
TRBV4-3	-	TRBJ2-6	many	CASSRSWTETSGANVLTF	TGCGCCAGCAGCCGGTCCTGGACAGAGACATCTGGGGCCAACGTCCTGACTTTC
TRBV12-3/TRBV12-4	-	TRBJ2-3	many	CASSLTTGSTDTQYF	TGTGCCAGCAGTTTAACCACAGGGAGCACAGATACGCAGTATTTT
TRBV2	-	TRBJ1-2	many	CASSESGRGYTF	TGTGCCAGCAGTGAGTCCGGGAGGGGCTACACCTTC
TRBV7-9	TRBD1	TRBJ1-2	-	CASIEKLDRTLYYGYTF	TGTGCCAGCATCGAAAAATTGGACAGGACCCTCTACTATGGCTACACCTTC
TRBV6-6	-	TRBJ1-2	many	CASSYSSTTGYTF	TGTGCCAGCAGTTACTCATCCACAACCGGCTACACCTTC
TRBV7-8	-	TRBJ1-1	many	CASSLNTGLNTEAFF	TGTGCCAGCAGCTTAAATACAGGGCTGAACACTGAAGCTTTCTTT
TRBV18	TRBD2	TRBJ2-1	once	CAGSPNSGRWNNEQFF	TGTGCCGGCTCACCGAATAGCGGGAGGTGGAACAATGAGCAGTTCTTC
TRBV29-1	-	TRBJ1-1	many	CSVVRGMNTEAFF	TGCAGCGTTGTAAGGGGTATGAACACTGAAGCTTTCTTT
TRBV20-1	-	TRBJ2-2	-	CRASKNANTEELFF	TGCAGGGCGAGTAAGAACGCGAACACCGAGGAGCTGTTTTTT